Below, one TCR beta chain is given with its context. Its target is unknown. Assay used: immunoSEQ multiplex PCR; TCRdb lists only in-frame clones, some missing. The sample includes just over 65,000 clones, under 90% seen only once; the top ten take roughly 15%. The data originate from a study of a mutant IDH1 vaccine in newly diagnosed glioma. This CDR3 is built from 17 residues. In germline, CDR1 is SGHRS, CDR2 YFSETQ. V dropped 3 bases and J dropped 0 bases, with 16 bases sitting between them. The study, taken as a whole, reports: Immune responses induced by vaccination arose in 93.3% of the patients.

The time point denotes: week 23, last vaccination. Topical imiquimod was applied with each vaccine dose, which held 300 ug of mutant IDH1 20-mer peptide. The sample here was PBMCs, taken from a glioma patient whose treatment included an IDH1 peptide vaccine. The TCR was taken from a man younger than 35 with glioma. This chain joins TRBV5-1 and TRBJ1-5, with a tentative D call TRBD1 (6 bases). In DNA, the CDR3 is TGCGCCAGCAGCTCCGGAGCCCGGACAGATAGCAATCAGCCCCAGCATTTT. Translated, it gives CASSSGARTDSNQPQHF.